A selection of T cell receptor beta chains follows, all from one sample in a study of T-cell reconstitution after alpha-beta-depleted transplantation in children. TCRdb called the PCR reads again in MiXCR, with one record for every CDR3 protein. Among about 980,000 distinct CDR3 sequences listed, about 29% were seen once. The source material was PBMCs, mostly from graft donor cells, sampled 360 days after TCRalphabeta/CD19-depleted stem cell transplant. The origin of the receptors is a boy in the first two years of life who had a stem cell transplant for SCID, so the T cells may come from the graft donor. Each CDR3 is given with its conserved first and last residue. A D gene is named only where the DNA matches it firmly. A clone size is listed for some rows: how often the clone was seen (once, few, many), or a class if it is expanded.

v_gene: TRBV20-1; abundance: -; d_gene: TRBD2; j_gene: TRBJ2-3; CDR3aa: CSATSGGNTDTQYF; CDR3nt: TGCAGCGCAACTAGCGGGGGGAACACAGATACGCAGTATTTT
v_gene: TRBV20-1; abundance: few; d_gene: -; j_gene: TRBJ2-1; CDR3aa: CSATLAGAYNEQFF; CDR3nt: TGCAGTGCTACCTTGGCGGGGGCCTATAATGAGCAGTTCTTC
v_gene: TRBV20-1; abundance: -; d_gene: TRBD1; j_gene: TRBJ1-5; CDR3aa: CSARYTGEHSNQPQHF; CDR3nt: TGCAGTGCTAGATACACAGGGGAACATAGCAATCAGCCCCAGCATTTT
v_gene: TRBV12-3/TRBV12-4; abundance: many; d_gene: -; j_gene: TRBJ2-3; CDR3aa: CASSFRDTQYF; CDR3nt: TGTGCCAGCAGTTTTCGAGATACGCAGTATTTT
v_gene: TRBV5-1; abundance: -; d_gene: TRBD1; j_gene: TRBJ2-1; CDR3aa: CASSWDRGEGEQFF; CDR3nt: TGCGCCAGCAGCTGGGACAGGGGTGAGGGTGAGCAGTTCTTC
v_gene: TRBV5-1; abundance: -; d_gene: TRBD1; j_gene: TRBJ2-1; CDR3aa: CASSLANGQGLERSYNEQFF; CDR3nt: TGCGCCAGCAGCTTGGCCAATGGACAGGGGCTTGAGAGGTCCTACAATGAGCAGTTCTTC
v_gene: TRBV12-3/TRBV12-4; abundance: -; d_gene: -; j_gene: TRBJ2-3; CDR3aa: CASSSPHRVNFSTDTQYF; CDR3nt: TGTGCCAGCAGTAGCCCCCACAGGGTCAATTTTAGCACAGATACGCAGTATTTT
v_gene: TRBV15; abundance: once; d_gene: TRBD2; j_gene: TRBJ2-7; CDR3aa: CATSRARLAGSYEQYF; CDR3nt: TGTGCCACCAGCAGAGCCCGACTAGCGGGGTCCTACGAGCAGTACTTC
v_gene: TRBV6-2/TRBV6-3; abundance: -; d_gene: -; j_gene: TRBJ2-5; CDR3aa: CASTRGANLGGETQYF; CDR3nt: TGTGCCAGCACCCGGGGGGCAAATCTTGGAGGAGAGACCCAGTACTTC
v_gene: TRBV5-1; abundance: few; d_gene: -; j_gene: TRBJ2-6; CDR3aa: CASSLRGGPGANVLTF; CDR3nt: TGCGCCAGCAGCTTGAGGGGGGGGCCTGGGGCCAACGTCCTGACTTTC
v_gene: TRBV7-2; abundance: -; d_gene: TRBD1; j_gene: TRBJ1-1; CDR3aa: CASSRQGAGAEAFF; CDR3nt: TGTGCCAGCAGCCGACAGGGGGCTGGTGCTGAAGCTTTCTTT
v_gene: TRBV18; abundance: few; d_gene: -; j_gene: TRBJ2-5; CDR3aa: CASSPPRKETQYF; CDR3nt: TGTGCCAGCTCACCACCGAGGAAAGAGACCCAGTACTTC
v_gene: TRBV20-1; abundance: few; d_gene: -; j_gene: TRBJ1-1; CDR3aa: CSARRPQGGNTEAFF; CDR3nt: TGCAGTGCTAGGCGGCCTCAAGGGGGGAACACTGAAGCTTTCTTT
v_gene: TRBV29-1; abundance: -; d_gene: -; j_gene: TRBJ2-6; CDR3aa: CSVEVGIAGANVLTF; CDR3nt: TGCAGCGTTGAAGTCGGGATTGCTGGGGCCAACGTCCTGACTTTC
v_gene: TRBV27; abundance: -; d_gene: -; j_gene: TRBJ1-5; CDR3aa: CASSAGGLAGNQPQHF; CDR3nt: TGTGCCAGCAGTGCGGGGGGTCTAGCGGGCAATCAGCCCCAGCATTTT
v_gene: TRBV9; abundance: many; d_gene: -; j_gene: TRBJ2-5; CDR3aa: CASSVRRGRKGETQYF; CDR3nt: TGTGCCAGCAGCGTACGAAGGGGCCGAAAGGGAGAGACCCAGTACTTC
v_gene: TRBV6-1; abundance: once; d_gene: -; j_gene: TRBJ2-1; CDR3aa: CAITPLAPNEQFF; CDR3nt: TGTGCCATAACACCTTTGGCCCCTAATGAGCAGTTCTTC
v_gene: TRBV5-1; abundance: -; d_gene: -; j_gene: TRBJ1-5; CDR3aa: CASSLGSLTGNQPQHF; CDR3nt: TGCGCCAGCAGCTTGGGATCATTGACAGGCAATCAGCCCCAGCATTTT
v_gene: TRBV6-2/TRBV6-3; abundance: few; d_gene: -; j_gene: TRBJ2-2; CDR3aa: CASSSNRRSNTGELFF; CDR3nt: TGTGCCAGCAGTTCGAATCGACGATCGAACACCGGGGAGCTGTTTTTT
v_gene: TRBV6-1; abundance: -; d_gene: -; j_gene: TRBJ2-5; CDR3aa: CAISEVLGDIPWGETQYF; CDR3nt: TGTGCCATCAGTGAAGTGCTCGGGGACATCCCTTGGGGAGAGACCCAGTACTTC
v_gene: TRBV12-3/TRBV12-4; abundance: -; d_gene: TRBD2; j_gene: TRBJ2-1; CDR3aa: CASSFGGGASREQFF; CDR3nt: TGTGCCAGCAGTTTCGGCGGGGGGGCCTCTCGTGAGCAGTTCTTC
v_gene: TRBV4-3; abundance: -; d_gene: -; j_gene: TRBJ1-1; CDR3aa: CASTSGGRAFF; CDR3nt: TGCGCCAGCACCTCTGGGGGTCGGGCTTTCTTT
v_gene: TRBV3-1; abundance: -; d_gene: -; j_gene: TRBJ2-2; CDR3aa: CASSLWAAGELFF; CDR3nt: TGTGCCAGCAGCCTATGGGCGGCCGGGGAGCTGTTTTTT
v_gene: TRBV27; abundance: -; d_gene: -; j_gene: TRBJ2-7; CDR3aa: CATEYEQYF; CDR3nt: TGTGCCACAGAGTACGAGCAGTACTTC
v_gene: TRBV12-3/TRBV12-4; abundance: -; d_gene: -; j_gene: TRBJ1-1; CDR3aa: CASSFQGFDEAFF; CDR3nt: TGTGCCAGCAGTTTTCAGGGTTTTGATGAAGCTTTCTTT
v_gene: TRBV7-2; abundance: -; d_gene: -; j_gene: TRBJ1-4; CDR3aa: CASSPRGESEKLFF; CDR3nt: TGTGCCAGCAGCCCGAGGGGGGAATCGGAAAAACTGTTTTTT
v_gene: TRBV5-6; abundance: -; d_gene: -; j_gene: TRBJ2-1; CDR3aa: CASSPSGGVPHNEQFF; CDR3nt: TGTGCCAGCAGCCCGTCCGGTGGGGTACCCCACAATGAGCAGTTCTTC
v_gene: TRBV12-3/TRBV12-4; abundance: -; d_gene: -; j_gene: TRBJ2-3; CDR3aa: CASSQTVSTDTQYF; CDR3nt: TGTGCCAGCAGCCAGACAGTAAGCACAGATACGCAGTATTTT
v_gene: TRBV5-1; abundance: -; d_gene: TRBD1; j_gene: TRBJ2-7; CDR3aa: CASSARGHSYEQYF; CDR3nt: TGCGCCAGCAGCGCCAGGGGGCACTCCTACGAGCAGTACTTC
v_gene: TRBV20-1; abundance: -; d_gene: -; j_gene: TRBJ1-2; CDR3aa: CSAPKEGGGNYGYTF; CDR3nt: TGCAGTGCTCCCAAGGAGGGGGGAGGCAACTATGGCTACACCTTC
v_gene: TRBV7-2; abundance: -; d_gene: -; j_gene: TRBJ2-5; CDR3aa: CASSLAPGALQETQYF; CDR3nt: TGTGCCAGCAGCTTAGCCCCGGGGGCCCTCCAAGAGACCCAGTACTTC
v_gene: TRBV12-3/TRBV12-4; abundance: few; d_gene: TRBD1; j_gene: TRBJ1-5; CDR3aa: CASSGTVSNQPQHF; CDR3nt: TGTGCCAGCAGTGGGACAGTCTCTAATCAGCCCCAGCATTTT